The following is a T cell receptor (beta chain) sequence with its context. Its antigen remains unidentified. The sample originates from a study of cytomegalovirus exposure and HLA in healthy donors. Study-level results: For cytomegalovirus status, the classifier reportedly gave diagnoses with high specificity and sensitivity. It was found in a later analysis that first-cohort TCR clusters tended to co-occur in the 120 validation repertoires. Altogether, about 160 TCR beta chains were recorded as cytomegalovirus-associated. Testing in vitro showed a few CMV-associated chains specific for CMV antigens.

Profiled with immunoSEQ multiplex PCR; TCRdb holds only in-frame clones, not every one. This table holds about 63,000 clones, around 89% found once. The CDR3 runs to 15 residues. Germline values: CDR1 SGDLS, CDR2 YYNGEE. With 0 bases removed from V and 9 bases from J, the gap between germline ends came to 16 bases. The chain links TRBV9 to TRBJ2-1; D might be TRBD1 (6 bases). The material sequenced was PBMCs. This clonotype originated in a woman aged 18-29 years in good health and CMV-seronegative. CDR3 bases: TGTGCCAGCAGCGTAGGGGTGATGGGGGCGGGTGAGCAGTTCTTC. Amino acid sequence: CASSVGVMGAGEQFF.